The clone carrying this TCR beta chain was recorded at least ten times. What it recognizes is unknown. The time point: healthy volunteer bleed at 6 weeks. The study extracted total RNA from unfractionated whole blood. These data originate in a study of human T cells and chemical hapten exposure. Study results and limitations: TCRs above 1 in 1000 frequency did not change with DPC sensitization.

The library put unique molecular identifiers onto individual cDNA molecules. TCRdb called the RACE reads again in MiXCR, with one record for every CDR3 protein. The sample consists of 65,000 to 95,000 distinct CDR3 sequences, 7% to 9.5% of them appearing once. V lost 5 bases, J lost 8 bases, and 5 bases stayed unmatched. This CDR3 region has 12 residues. Germline V gene lookup returns CDR1 DFQATT and CDR2 SNEGSKA (reference sequence). This chain joins TRBV20-1 and TRBJ2-1; 8 nucleotides line up with TRBD1. The sequence derives from a female donor in good health. Some clones in this sample may be carry-over from other donors' samples. Sequences were obtained from whole blood. The CDR3 protein is CSALQGVDEQFF. The CDR3 DNA reads TGCAGTGCTCTACAGGGGGTCGATGAGCAGTTCTTC.